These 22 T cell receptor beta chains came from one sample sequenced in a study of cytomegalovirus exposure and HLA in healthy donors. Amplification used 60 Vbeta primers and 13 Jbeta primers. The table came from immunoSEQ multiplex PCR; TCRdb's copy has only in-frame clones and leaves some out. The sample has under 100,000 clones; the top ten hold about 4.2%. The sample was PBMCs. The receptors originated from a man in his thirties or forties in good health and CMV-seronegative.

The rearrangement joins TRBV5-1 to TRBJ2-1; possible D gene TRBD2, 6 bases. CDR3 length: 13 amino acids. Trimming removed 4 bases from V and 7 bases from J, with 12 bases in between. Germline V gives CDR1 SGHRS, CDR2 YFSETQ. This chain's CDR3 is CASSDSAGNEQFF. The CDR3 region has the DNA TGCGCCAGCAGCGACAGTGCGGGGAATGAGCAGTTCTTC.

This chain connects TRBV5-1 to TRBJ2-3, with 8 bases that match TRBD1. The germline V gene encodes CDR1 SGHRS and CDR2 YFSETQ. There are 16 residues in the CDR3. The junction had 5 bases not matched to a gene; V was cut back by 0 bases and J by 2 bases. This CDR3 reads CASSLAGQGFTDTQYF. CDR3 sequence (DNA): TGCGCCAGCAGCTTGGCCGGACAGGGTTTCACAGATACGCAGTATTTT.

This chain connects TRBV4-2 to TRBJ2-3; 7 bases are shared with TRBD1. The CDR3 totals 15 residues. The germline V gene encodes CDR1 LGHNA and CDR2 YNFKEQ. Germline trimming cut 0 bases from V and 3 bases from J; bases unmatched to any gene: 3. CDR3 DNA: TGTGCCAGCAGCCAAGAAAGGGGGCTGACAGATACGCAGTATTTT. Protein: CASSQERGLTDTQYF.

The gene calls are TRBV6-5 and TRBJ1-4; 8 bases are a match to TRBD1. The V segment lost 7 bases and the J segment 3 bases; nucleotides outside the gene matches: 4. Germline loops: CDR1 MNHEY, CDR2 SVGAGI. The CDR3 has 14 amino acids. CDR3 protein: CASNPGGSNEKLFF. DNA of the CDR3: TGTGCCAGCAATCCAGGGGGCTCTAATGAAAAACTGTTTTTT.

CDR3 nucleotide sequence: TGCGCCAGCAGCACTAGCGGGAGGGTCCCAGATACGCAGTATTTT. Encoded protein: CASSTSGRVPDTQYF. The chain employs TRBV5-1 and TRBJ2-3; 13 nucleotides agree with TRBD2. The CDR3 spans 15 residues. Germline trimming cut 4 bases from V and 4 bases from J; bases unmatched to any gene: 3. Germline V CDR1 and CDR2: SGHRS, YFSETQ.

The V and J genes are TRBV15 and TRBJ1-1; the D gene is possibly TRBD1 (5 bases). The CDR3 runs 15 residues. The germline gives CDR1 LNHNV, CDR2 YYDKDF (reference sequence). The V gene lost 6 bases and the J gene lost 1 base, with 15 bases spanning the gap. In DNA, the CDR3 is TGTGCCACCAGATTAGGGAGGGGCCGGAACACTGAAGCTTTCTTT. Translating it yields CATRLGRGRNTEAFF.

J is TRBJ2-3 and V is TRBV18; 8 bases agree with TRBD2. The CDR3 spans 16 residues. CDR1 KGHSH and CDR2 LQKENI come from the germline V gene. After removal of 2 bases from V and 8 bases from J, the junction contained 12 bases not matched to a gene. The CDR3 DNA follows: TGTGCCAGCTCACCATTCAGAGCGGGGGCCGGGGGTACGCAGTATTTT. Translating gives CASSPFRAGAGGTQYF.

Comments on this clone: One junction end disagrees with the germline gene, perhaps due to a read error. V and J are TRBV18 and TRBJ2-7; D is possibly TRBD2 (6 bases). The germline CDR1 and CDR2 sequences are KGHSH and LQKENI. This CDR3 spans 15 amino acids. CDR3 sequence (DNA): TGTGCCAGCTCCCCACCCAGCCCCGGGGGCTACGAGCAGTACTTC. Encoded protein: CASSPPSPGGYEQYF.

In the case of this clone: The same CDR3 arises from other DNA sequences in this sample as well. Written as DNA, the CDR3 is TGTGCCAGCAGCTTACAGGGGACCATGAACACTGAAGCTTTCTTT. Translation: CASSLQGTMNTEAFF. The chain carries TRBV7-9 and TRBJ1-1; D perhaps matches TRBD1 (6 bases). The CDR3 runs 15 residues. Trimming took off 2 bases at V and 0 bases at J, with 10 bases between the two ends. Looked up from germline, CDR1 is SEHNR and CDR2 is FQNEAQ (reference sequence).

The CDR3 protein is CASRPGQTNTGELFF. The CDR3, as DNA: TGTGCCAGTAGACCGGGACAAACGAACACCGGGGAGCTGTTTTTT. The chain combines TRBV19 with TRBJ2-2; a possible D gene is TRBD1 (6 bases). The germline gives CDR1 LNHDA, CDR2 SQIVND (reference sequence). CDR3 length equals 15 residues. The ends were cut back, 6 bases at V and 0 bases at J, with 11 bases in the middle. The entire variable domain, with the rest obtained from reference TRBV19 and TRBJ2-2, is as follows: DGGITQSPKYLFRKEGQNVTLSCEQNLNHDAMYWYRQDPGQGLRLIYYSQIVNDFQKGDIAEGYSVSREKKESFPLTVTSAQKNPTAFYLCASRPGQTNTGELFFGEGSRLTVL.

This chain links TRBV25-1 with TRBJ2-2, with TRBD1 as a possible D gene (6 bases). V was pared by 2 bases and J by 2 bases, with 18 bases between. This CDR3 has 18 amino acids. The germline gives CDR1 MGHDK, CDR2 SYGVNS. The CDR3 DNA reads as TGTGCCAGCAGTGAACACCACCCAGGGGCGCTAAACACCGGGGAGCTGTTTTTT. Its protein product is CASSEHHPGALNTGELFF. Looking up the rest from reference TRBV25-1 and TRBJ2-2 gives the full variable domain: EADIYQTPRYLVIGTGKKITLECSQTMGHDKMYWYQQDPGMELHLIHYSYGVNSTEKGDLSSESTVSRIRTEHFPLTLESARPSHTSQYLCASSEHHPGALNTGELFFGEGSRLTVL.

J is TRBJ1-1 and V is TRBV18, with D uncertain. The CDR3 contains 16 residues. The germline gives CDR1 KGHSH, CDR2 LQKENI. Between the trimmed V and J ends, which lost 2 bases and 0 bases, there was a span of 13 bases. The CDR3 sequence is CASSPLRVPMNTEAFF. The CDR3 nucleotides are TGTGCCAGCTCACCATTGCGAGTCCCCATGAACACTGAAGCTTTCTTT.

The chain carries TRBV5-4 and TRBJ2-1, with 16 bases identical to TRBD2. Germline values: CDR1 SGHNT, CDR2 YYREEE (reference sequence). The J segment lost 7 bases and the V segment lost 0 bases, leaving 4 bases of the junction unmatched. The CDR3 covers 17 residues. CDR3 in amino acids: CASSLGGLAGGPNEQFF. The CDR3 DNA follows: TGTGCCAGCAGCTTGGGGGGACTAGCGGGAGGGCCGAATGAGCAGTTCTTC.

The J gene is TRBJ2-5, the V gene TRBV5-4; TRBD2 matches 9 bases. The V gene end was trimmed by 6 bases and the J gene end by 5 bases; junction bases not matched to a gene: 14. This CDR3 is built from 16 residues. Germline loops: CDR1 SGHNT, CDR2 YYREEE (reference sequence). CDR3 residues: CASTLGGAGGDETQYF. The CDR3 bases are TGTGCCAGCACCCTAGGGGGGGCGGGAGGGGACGAGACCCAGTACTTC.

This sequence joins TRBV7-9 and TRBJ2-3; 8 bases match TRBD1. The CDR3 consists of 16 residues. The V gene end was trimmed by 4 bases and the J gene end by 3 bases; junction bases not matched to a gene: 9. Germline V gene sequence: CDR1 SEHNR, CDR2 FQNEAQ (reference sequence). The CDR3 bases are TGTGCCAGCAGCTATGGACAGGGTGGTAGTACAGATACGCAGTATTTT. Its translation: CASSYGQGGSTDTQYF.

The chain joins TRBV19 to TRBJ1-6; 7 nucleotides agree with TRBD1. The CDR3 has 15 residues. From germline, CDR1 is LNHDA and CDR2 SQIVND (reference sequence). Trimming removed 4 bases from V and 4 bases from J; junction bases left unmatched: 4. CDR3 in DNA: TGTGCCAGTAGTAACAGGGGTATGTATAATTCACCCCTCCACTTT. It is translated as CASSNRGMYNSPLHF.

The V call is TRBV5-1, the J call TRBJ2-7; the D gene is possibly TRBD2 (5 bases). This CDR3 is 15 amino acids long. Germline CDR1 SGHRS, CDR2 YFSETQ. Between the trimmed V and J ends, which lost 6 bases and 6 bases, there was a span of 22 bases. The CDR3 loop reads CASTRERASVSEQYF. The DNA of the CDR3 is TGCGCCAGCACCCGAGAGAGGGCATCAGTTAGCGAGCAGTACTTC.

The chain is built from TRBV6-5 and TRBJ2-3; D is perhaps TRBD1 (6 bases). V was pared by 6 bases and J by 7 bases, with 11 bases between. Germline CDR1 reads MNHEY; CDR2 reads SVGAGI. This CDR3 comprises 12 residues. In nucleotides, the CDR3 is TGTGCCAGCAGACCGGACAGTCATACGCAGTATTTT. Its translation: CASRPDSHTQYF.

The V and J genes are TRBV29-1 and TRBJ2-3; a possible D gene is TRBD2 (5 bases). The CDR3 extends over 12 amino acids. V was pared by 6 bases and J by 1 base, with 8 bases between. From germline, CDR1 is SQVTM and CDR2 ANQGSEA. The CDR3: CSVEDGTDTQYF. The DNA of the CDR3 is TGCAGCGTGGAGGATGGCACAGATACGCAGTATTTT.

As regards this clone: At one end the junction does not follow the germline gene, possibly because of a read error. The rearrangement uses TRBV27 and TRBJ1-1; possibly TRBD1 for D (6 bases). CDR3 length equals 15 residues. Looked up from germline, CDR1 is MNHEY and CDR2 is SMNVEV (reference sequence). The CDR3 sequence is CASRLGIKGGAEAFF. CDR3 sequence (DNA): TGTGCCAGCCGTTTGGGGATCAAGGGGGGGGCTGAAGCTTTCTTT.

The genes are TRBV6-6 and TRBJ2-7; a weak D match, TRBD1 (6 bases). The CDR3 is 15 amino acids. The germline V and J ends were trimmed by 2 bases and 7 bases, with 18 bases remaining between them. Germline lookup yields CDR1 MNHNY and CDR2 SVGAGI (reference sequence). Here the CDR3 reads CASSYRRPTGSEQYF. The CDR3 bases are TGTGCCAGCAGTTACCGAAGACCTACAGGGTCGGAGCAGTACTTC.

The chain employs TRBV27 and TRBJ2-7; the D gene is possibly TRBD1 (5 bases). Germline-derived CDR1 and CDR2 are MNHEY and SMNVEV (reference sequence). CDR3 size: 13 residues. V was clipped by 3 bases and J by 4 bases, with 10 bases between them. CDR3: CASSLNQGYEQYF. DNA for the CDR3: TGTGCCAGCAGTTTGAACCAGGGATACGAGCAGTACTTC.